This passage covers 21 T cell receptor beta chains from one sample sequenced in a study of blood T cell repertoires in COVID-19. Profiled with immunoSEQ multiplex PCR; TCRdb holds only in-frame clones, not every one. In the table there are fewer than 150,000 clones, approximately 80% of which are singletons. Material for sequencing was peripheral blood. All receptors derive from a man at least 80 years old with acute or convalescent COVID-19.

In DNA form, the CDR3 reads TGTGCCAGCAGCCCTTTAGGGGGGGATAATTCACCCCTCCACTTT. Protein product: CASSPLGGDNSPLHF. The chain combines TRBV3-1 (or the pseudogene TRBV3-2) with TRBJ1-6, with D tentatively TRBD1 (6 bases). In germline, CDR1 is LGHDT, CDR2 YNNKEL (reference sequence). V dropped 4 bases and J dropped 5 bases, with 12 bases sitting between them. The CDR3 runs to 15 residues.

The chain combines TRBV7-9 with TRBJ2-2; tentatively, D is TRBD1 (5 bases). V lost 2 bases to trimming and J lost 0 bases, with 10 bases between them. Germline values: CDR1 SEHNR, CDR2 FQNEAQ (reference sequence). The CDR3 contains 16 residues. CDR3 amino acids: CASSLIGRANTGELFF. In DNA form, the CDR3 reads TGTGCCAGCAGCTTAATAGGCAGGGCGAACACCGGGGAGCTGTTTTTT.

The DNA of the CDR3 is TGCGCCAGCACCCCTGGCCGACTAGCAGTAGAGACCCAGTACTTC. Protein sequence: CASTPGRLAVETQYF. V gene TRBV5-1 combines with J gene TRBJ2-5; TRBD2 matches at 7 bases. Unmatched junction bases numbered 12, after V lost 6 bases and J lost 4 bases. This CDR3 has 15 residues. Per germline, CDR1 SGHRS and CDR2 YFSETQ.

This chain links TRBV30 with TRBJ1-2; D remains unclear. Per the germline V gene, CDR1 is GTSNPN and CDR2 is SVGIG (reference sequence). Trimming removed 4 bases at V and 3 bases at J, with 9 bases between. This CDR3 spans 12 amino acids. CDR3 residues: CAWTRSHYGYTF. The CDR3 nucleotides are TGTGCCTGGACCAGGTCCCACTATGGCTACACCTTC.

The chain combines TRBV9 with TRBJ1-5, with a possible D match to TRBD1 (6 bases). This CDR3 has 15 amino acids. The germline V gene has CDR1 SGDLS and CDR2 YYNGEE. V was pared by 0 bases and J by 6 bases, with 13 bases between. This CDR3 is CASSVGQGRGQPQHF. The CDR3 nucleotides read TGTGCCAGCAGCGTAGGGCAGGGGCGAGGTCAGCCCCAGCATTTT.

This chain joins TRBV30 and TRBJ1-6; a possible D gene is TRBD1 (5 bases). The CDR3 contains 15 residues. Germline CDR1 reads GTSNPN; CDR2 reads SVGIG (reference sequence). V was cut by 2 bases and J by 10 bases, with 18 bases left in between. The CDR3 nucleotides read TGTGCCTGGAGTAATTCAGGCGGGGCCAGGTCACCCCTCCACTTT. Translation gives CAWSNSGGARSPLHF.

This chain links TRBV5-1 with TRBJ2-7; possible D gene TRBD1, 6 bases. Deletions cut 0 bases from V and 3 bases from J, with 13 bases between. The CDR3 consists of 15 residues. Germline V gene sequence: CDR1 SGHRS, CDR2 YFSETQ. As DNA, the CDR3 is TGCGCCAGCAGCTTGGAAGGGACAACCAGCTACGAGCAGTACTTC. This sequence encodes CASSLEGTTSYEQYF.

The genes are TRBV6-5 and TRBJ1-4; D ambiguous. Germline V gives CDR1 MNHEY, CDR2 SVGAGI. V dropped 6 bases and J dropped 4 bases, with 15 bases sitting between them. This CDR3 is built from 15 residues. DNA for the CDR3: TGTGCCAGCAGGCCTAAGACTGGAAGTAATGAAAAACTGTTTTTT. As protein: CASRPKTGSNEKLFF.

V and J are TRBV5-6 and TRBJ2-2; 10 positions agree with TRBD2. The CDR3 length is 18 residues. CDR1 and CDR2 (germline): SGHDT, YYEEEE. Trimming removed 3 bases from V and 1 base from J; junction bases left unmatched: 9. CDR3 loop: CASSSTASGGRNTGELFF. In DNA form, the CDR3 reads TGTGCCAGCAGCTCGACAGCTAGCGGGGGCCGGAACACCGGGGAGCTGTTTTTT.

This clone has just a few counts. CDR3 in amino acids: CSVGGAGSFAGANVLTF. CDR3 DNA: TGCAGCGTGGGGGGGGCAGGATCCTTCGCTGGGGCCAACGTCCTGACTTTC. The rearrangement links TRBV29-1 to TRBJ2-6, with D perhaps TRBD2 (7 bases). The CDR3 is 17 residues long. Germline V gene sequence: CDR1 SQVTM, CDR2 ANQGSEA. Trimming shortened V by 6 bases and J by 2 bases, and 20 bases separated the two germline ends.

This clone showed up just a few times. The chain uses TRBV2 and TRBJ1-1, with D possibly being TRBD1 (5 bases). Per the germline V gene, CDR1 is SNHLY and CDR2 is FYNNEI. CDR3 length: 13 amino acids. The V gene lost 6 bases and the J gene lost 2 bases, with 10 bases spanning the gap. CDR3 sequence reads: CASRGGVNTEAFF. CDR3 in DNA: TGTGCCAGCAGGGGGGGGGTTAACACTGAAGCTTTCTTT.

J is TRBJ2-1 and V is TRBV28, with TRBD2 matching over 13 bases. The CDR3 extends over 15 amino acids. Trimming took 5 bases from V and 6 from J; bases not matched to a gene: 4. CDR1 MDHEN and CDR2 SYDVKM come from the germline V gene. CDR3 amino acids: CASSQLAGGLNEQFF. CDR3 coding DNA: TGTGCCAGCAGTCAACTAGCGGGGGGGCTCAATGAGCAGTTCTTC.

The CDR3 is CATSSSGETQYF. The CDR3 nucleotides are TGTGCCACCAGTAGTTCCGGGGAGACCCAGTACTTC. V gene TRBV24-1 combines with J gene TRBJ2-5; D is undetermined. CDR3 length: 12 amino acids. CDR1 and CDR2 from the germline V gene are KGHDR and SFDVKD. Trimming stripped 6 bases from V and 5 bases from J, with 9 bases between.

The V call is TRBV27, the J call TRBJ2-3; 7 bases align to TRBD2. CDR1 is MNHEY, CDR2 SMNVEV, per germline (reference sequence). This CDR3 comprises 18 residues. J was trimmed by 5 bases and V by 4 bases; bases with no gene match: 18. The DNA of the CDR3 is TGTGCCAGCAGTTACCTCCCTAGTAGGGGCGGGGGAGTAGATACGCAGTATTTT. Protein sequence: CASSYLPSRGGGVDTQYF.

This rearrangement joins TRBV7-8 to TRBJ1-2; D ambiguous. V was clipped by 0 bases and J by 3 bases, with 8 bases between them. CDR3 length equals 14 residues. CDR1 and CDR2 (germline): SGHVS, FQNEAQ. The CDR3 sequence: CASSLAGQDYGYTF. The CDR3 DNA is TGTGCCAGCAGCTTAGCGGGCCAAGACTATGGCTACACCTTC. Together with reference TRBV7-8 and TRBJ1-2, the CDR3 gives the full variable domain: GAGVSQSPRYKVAKRGQDVALRCDPISGHVSLFWYQQALGQGPEFLTYFQNEAQLDKSGLPSDRFFAERPEGSVSTLKIQRTQQEDSAVYLCASSLAGQDYGYTFGSGTRLTVV.

The chain joins TRBV2 to TRBJ2-1, with 7 bases lining up with TRBD1. Germline CDR1 reads SNHLY; CDR2 reads FYNNEI. The CDR3 spans 15 residues. Trimming removed 6 bases from V and 1 base from J; junction bases left unmatched: 6. This CDR3 is CASRDRDGSYNEQFF. As DNA, the CDR3 is TGTGCCAGCAGAGACAGGGATGGATCCTACAATGAGCAGTTCTTC.

In its sample, this clone was seen once. This chain links TRBV9 with TRBJ2-5; 15 nucleotides match TRBD2. The J segment lost 4 bases and the V segment lost 2 bases, leaving 12 bases of the junction unmatched. The CDR3 consists of 19 residues. Germline V gene data show CDR1 as SGDLS and CDR2 as YYNGEE. As DNA, the CDR3 is TGTGCCAGCAGCGTGGCAGCCGGAAGGACTAGCGGGGGGGGAGAGACCCAGTACTTC. It codes for CASSVAAGRTSGGGETQYF.

This clone has a single count. The CDR3 bases are TGCGCCAGCAGCTTGGATGGGACAGATCTCAATGAGCAGTTCTTC. Translated: CASSLDGTDLNEQFF. This chain links TRBV5-1 with TRBJ2-1; 7 positions agree with TRBD1. The V gene's germline CDR1 is SGHRS and CDR2 YFSETQ. Trimming cost V 0 bases and J 6 bases; bases outside gene matches: 6. CDR3 length: 15 amino acids.

This sequence joins TRBV27 and TRBJ2-1, with D possibly TRBD2 on 7 matching bases. Trimming removed 4 bases from V and 4 bases from J, with 14 bases in between. The CDR3 runs to 15 residues. CDR1 and CDR2 from the germline V gene are MNHEY and SMNVEV (reference sequence). The CDR3 DNA sequence: TGTGCCAGCAGTTCACTCGGGGGGCCGTACAATGAGCAGTTCTTC. It is translated as CASSSLGGPYNEQFF.

This clone was seen a few times. The gene calls are TRBV18 and TRBJ1-1; the match to TRBD1 covers 9 bases. With V trimmed by 6 bases and J by 1 base, 3 bases remained unmatched. The CDR3 spans 14 residues. Germline V gene sequence: CDR1 KGHSH, CDR2 LQKENI. The CDR3 sequence is CASSRQGENTEAFF. CDR3 bases: TGTGCCAGCTCGCGACAGGGGGAGAACACTGAAGCTTTCTTT.

The chain recombines TRBV4-3 with TRBJ2-7; 7 bases line up with TRBD1. Losses at the gene ends were 5 bases for V and 1 base for J; bases not matched to a gene: 2. Germline CDR1 and CDR2: LGHNA and YSLEER. This CDR3 region has 13 residues. The CDR3 reads CASSFRGSYEQYF. Written as DNA, the CDR3 is TGCGCCAGCAGCTTCAGGGGGTCCTACGAGCAGTACTTC.